This paragraph reports one T cell receptor (beta chain). The data belong to a study of T cell changes during pregnancy in multiple sclerosis. Profiled with immunoSEQ multiplex PCR; TCRdb holds only in-frame clones, not every one. Here the sample spans around 100,000 clones, approximately 90% being singletons. The sequence was obtained from a female donor with multiple sclerosis, enrolled in a pregnancy study. Sequenced here: peripheral blood, sampled after pregnancy.

The DNA for the CDR3 is TGTGCCAGTAGTATAATCGCGGGAGCCCCCTACGAGCAGTACTTC. Translated, it gives CASSIIAGAPYEQYF. This sequence joins TRBV19 and TRBJ2-7, with 7 positions matching TRBD2. CDR3 length: 15 residues. V gave up 2 bases and J gave up 2 bases; unmatched junction bases: 6. CDR1 is LNHDA and CDR2 is SQIVND in the germline V gene (reference sequence).